This TCR beta chain comes out of a study of blood T cell repertoires in COVID-19. Overall study: Acute-phase and convalescent COVID-19 samples originated in the United States, Italy and Spain. PBMCs, B-cell-depleted T cells, or T cells were the source of the cDNA or gDNA that made up the material.

Per the original data handling: Amplified reference gene primers provided the basis for estimating nucleated cell counts. Measured with immunoSEQ multiplex PCR; TCRdb has only the in-frame clones, and not every one. V, J and clone size are taken as reported in that table, and D and trimming were inferred from the DNA itself. The repertoire includes around 320,000 clones, around 85% of them detected once, and about 7% sits in the top ten. The material sequenced was peripheral blood. The sequence was obtained from a human donor in a cohort sampled during active COVID-19.

The CDR3: CASNDVPGNTDTQYF. As DNA, the CDR3 is TGTGCCAGCAACGACGTACCGGGAAACACAGATACGCAGTATTTT. The V call is TRBV5-4, the J call TRBJ2-3; possible D gene TRBD2, 5 bases. Trimming took off 6 bases at V and 2 bases at J, with 16 bases between the two ends. In germline, CDR1 is SGHNT, CDR2 YYREEE (reference sequence). There are 15 residues in the CDR3.